Many counts were recorded for the clone carrying this T cell receptor (beta chain). The record originates from a study of molecular identifiers for immune sequencing clone quantification. TCRdb used MiXCR to reprocess the PCR reads, holding one entry per CDR3 protein. Of tens of thousands of distinct CDR3 sequences listed, roughly a fifth are singletons. The TCR was taken from a human donor in good health. Some libraries in this study had Jurkat cell RNA spiked in. The sample consisted of naive CD8+ T cells from blood, with Jurkat cell RNA spiked in. Indicated subset: FACS-sorted CD8+CD4-CCR7+CD45RA+ naive T cells.

CDR3 in DNA: TGTGCCAGTAGTATGACAGGGGGCGCGTCTGAAGCTTTCTTT. This encodes CASSMTGGASEAFF. The V and J genes are TRBV19 and TRBJ1-1, with 10 bases aligning to TRBD1. CDR1 is LNHDA and CDR2 is SQIVND in the germline V gene (reference sequence). After removal of 3 bases from V and 6 bases from J, the junction contained 4 bases not matched to a gene. The CDR3 covers 14 residues. The full variable domain, with the rest looked up from reference TRBV19 and TRBJ1-1, is DGGITQSPKYLFRKEGQNVTLSCEQNLNHDAMYWYRQDPGQGLRLIYYSQIVNDFQKGDIAEGYSVSREKKESFPLTVTSAQKNPTAFYLCASSMTGGASEAFFGQGTRLTVV.